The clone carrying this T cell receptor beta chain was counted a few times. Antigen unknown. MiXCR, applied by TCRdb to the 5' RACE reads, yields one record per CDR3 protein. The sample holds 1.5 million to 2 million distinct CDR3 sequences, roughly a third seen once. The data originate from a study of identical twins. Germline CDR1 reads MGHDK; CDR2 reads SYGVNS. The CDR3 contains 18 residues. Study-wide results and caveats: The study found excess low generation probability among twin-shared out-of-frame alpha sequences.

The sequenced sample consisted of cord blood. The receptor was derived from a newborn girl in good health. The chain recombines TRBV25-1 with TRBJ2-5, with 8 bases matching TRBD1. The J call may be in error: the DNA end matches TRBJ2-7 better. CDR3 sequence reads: CASSEFGVGQGDGGEQYF. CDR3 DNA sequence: TGTGCCAGCAGTGAATTTGGGGTAGGACAGGGTGATGGGGGCGAGCAGTACTTC.